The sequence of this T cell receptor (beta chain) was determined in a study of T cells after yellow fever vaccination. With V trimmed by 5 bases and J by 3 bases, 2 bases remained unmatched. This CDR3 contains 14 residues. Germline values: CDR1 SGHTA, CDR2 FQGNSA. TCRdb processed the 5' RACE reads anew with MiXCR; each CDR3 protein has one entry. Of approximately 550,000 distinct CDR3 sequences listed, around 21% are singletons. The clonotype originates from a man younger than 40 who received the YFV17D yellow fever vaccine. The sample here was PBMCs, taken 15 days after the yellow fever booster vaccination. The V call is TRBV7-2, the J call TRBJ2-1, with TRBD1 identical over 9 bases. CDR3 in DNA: TGTGCCAGCAGCACGACAGGGGGCTACAATGAGCAGTTCTTC. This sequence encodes CASSTTGGYNEQFF.